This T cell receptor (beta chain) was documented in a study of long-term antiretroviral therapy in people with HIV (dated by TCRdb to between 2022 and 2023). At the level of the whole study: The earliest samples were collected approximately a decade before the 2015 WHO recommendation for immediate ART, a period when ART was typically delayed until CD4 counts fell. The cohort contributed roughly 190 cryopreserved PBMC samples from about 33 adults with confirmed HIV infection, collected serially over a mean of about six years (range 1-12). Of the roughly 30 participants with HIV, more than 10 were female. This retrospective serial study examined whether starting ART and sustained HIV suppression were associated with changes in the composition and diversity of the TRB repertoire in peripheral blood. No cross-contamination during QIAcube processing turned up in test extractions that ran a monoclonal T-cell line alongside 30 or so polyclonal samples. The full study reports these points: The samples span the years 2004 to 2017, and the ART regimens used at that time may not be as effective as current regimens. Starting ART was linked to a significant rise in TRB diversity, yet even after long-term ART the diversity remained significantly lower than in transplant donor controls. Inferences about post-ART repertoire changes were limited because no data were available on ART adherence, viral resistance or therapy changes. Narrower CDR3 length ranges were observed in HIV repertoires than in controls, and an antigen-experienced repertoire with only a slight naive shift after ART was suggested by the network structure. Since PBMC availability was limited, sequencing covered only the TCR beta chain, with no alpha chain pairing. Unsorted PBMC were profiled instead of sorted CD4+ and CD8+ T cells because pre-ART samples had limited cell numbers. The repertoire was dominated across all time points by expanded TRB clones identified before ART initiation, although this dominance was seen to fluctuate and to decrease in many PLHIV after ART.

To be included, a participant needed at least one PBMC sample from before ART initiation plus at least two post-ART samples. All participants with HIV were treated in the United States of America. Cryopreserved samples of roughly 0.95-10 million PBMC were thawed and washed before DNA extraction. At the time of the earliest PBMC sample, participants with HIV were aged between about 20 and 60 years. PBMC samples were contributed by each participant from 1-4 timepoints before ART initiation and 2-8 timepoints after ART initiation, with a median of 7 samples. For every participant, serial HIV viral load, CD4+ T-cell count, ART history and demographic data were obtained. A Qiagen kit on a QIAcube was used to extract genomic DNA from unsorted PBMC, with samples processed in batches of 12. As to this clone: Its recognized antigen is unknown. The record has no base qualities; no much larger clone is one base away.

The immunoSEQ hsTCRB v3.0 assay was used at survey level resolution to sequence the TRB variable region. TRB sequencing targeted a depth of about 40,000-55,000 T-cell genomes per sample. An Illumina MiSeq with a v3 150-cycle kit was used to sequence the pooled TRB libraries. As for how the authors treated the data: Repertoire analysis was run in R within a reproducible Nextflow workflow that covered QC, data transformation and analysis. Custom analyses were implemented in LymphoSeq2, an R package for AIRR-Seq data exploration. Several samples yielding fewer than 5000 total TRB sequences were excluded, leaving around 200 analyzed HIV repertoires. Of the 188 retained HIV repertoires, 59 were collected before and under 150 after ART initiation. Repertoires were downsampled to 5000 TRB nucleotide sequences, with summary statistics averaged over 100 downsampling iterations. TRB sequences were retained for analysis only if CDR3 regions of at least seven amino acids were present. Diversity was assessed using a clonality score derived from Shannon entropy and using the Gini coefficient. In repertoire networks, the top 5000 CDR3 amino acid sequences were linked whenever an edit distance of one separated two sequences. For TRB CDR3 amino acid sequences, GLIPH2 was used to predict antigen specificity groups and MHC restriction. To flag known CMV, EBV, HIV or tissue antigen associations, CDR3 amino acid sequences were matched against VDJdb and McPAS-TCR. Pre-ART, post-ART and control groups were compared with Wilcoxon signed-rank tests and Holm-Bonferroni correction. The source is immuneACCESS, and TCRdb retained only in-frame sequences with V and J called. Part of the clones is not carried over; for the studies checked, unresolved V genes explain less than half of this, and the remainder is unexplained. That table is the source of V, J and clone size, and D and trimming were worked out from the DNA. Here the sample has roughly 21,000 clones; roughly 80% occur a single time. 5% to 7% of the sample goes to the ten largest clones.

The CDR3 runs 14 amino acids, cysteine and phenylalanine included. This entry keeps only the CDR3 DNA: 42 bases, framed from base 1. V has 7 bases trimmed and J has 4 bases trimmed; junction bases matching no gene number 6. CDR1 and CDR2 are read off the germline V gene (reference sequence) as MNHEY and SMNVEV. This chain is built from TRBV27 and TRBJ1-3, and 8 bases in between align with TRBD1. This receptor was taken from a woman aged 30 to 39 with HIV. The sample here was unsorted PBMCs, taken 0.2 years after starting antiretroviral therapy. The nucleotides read TGTGCCAGCAAACTGACAGGGGTGGGAAACACCATATATTTT. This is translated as CASKLTGVGNTIYF.